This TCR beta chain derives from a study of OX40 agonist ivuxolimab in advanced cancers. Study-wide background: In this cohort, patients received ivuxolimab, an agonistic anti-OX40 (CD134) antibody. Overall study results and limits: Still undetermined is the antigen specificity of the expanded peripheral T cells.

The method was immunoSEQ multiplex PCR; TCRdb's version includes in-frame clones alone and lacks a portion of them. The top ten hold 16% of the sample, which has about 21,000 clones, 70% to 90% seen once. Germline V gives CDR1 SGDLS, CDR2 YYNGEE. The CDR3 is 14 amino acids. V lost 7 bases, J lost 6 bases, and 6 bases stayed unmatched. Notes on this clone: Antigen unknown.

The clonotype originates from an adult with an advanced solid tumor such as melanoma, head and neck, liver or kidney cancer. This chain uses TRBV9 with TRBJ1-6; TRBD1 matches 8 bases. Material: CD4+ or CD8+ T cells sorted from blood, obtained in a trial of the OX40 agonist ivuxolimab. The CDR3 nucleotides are TGTGCCAGCCAAGGGCAGGGGGCTAATTCACCCCTCCACTTT. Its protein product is CASQGQGANSPLHF.